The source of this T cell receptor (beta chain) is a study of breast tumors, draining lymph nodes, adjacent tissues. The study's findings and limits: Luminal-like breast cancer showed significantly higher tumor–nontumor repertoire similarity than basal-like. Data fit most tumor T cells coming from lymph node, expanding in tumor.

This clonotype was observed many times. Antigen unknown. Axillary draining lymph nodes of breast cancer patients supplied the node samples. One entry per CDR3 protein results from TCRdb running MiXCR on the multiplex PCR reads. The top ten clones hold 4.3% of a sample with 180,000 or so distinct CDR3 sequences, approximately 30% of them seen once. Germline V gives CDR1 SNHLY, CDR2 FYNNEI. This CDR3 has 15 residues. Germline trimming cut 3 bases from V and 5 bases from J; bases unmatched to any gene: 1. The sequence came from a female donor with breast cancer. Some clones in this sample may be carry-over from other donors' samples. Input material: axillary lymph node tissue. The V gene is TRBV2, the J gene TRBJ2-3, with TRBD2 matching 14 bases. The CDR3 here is CASSEGLAGEDTQYF. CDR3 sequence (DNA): TGTGCCAGCAGTGAGGGACTAGCGGGAGAAGATACGCAGTATTTT. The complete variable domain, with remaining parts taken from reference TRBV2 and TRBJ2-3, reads EPEVTQTPSHQVTQMGQEVILRCVPISNHLYFYWYRQILGQKVEFLVSFYNNEISEKSEIFDDQFSVERPDGSNFTLKIRSTKLEDSAMYFCASSEGLAGEDTQYFGPGTRLTVL.